This entry lists 21 T cell receptor beta chains sequenced from one sample in a study of beta chain features in type 1 diabetes. What was sequenced were expressed TCRB transcripts, since all of the isolated RNA had been reverse transcribed. Produced via immunoSEQ multiplex PCR; TCRdb's table is partial and in-frame only. Found here are 120,000 to 150,000 clones, roughly a tenth of them singletons; the top ten hold 1% to 1.5%. The sample was naive CD4+ T cells from blood. The receptors were sampled from a man aged 18 to 29 in good health.

V and J are TRBV28 and TRBJ1-4, with 10 bases lining up with TRBD1. V was clipped by 4 bases and J by 3 bases; unmatched bases: 11. This CDR3 contains 18 residues. Germline-derived CDR1 and CDR2 are MDHEN and SYDVKM. The chain's CDR3 is CASSSPGQGVTANEKLFF. DNA for the CDR3: TGTGCCAGCAGTTCCCCAGGACAGGGGGTGACGGCTAATGAAAAACTGTTTTTT.

The chain uses TRBV28 and TRBJ1-2; 9 bases are shared with TRBD1. V trimming: 4 bases; J trimming: 8 bases; junction bases outside the gene matches: 8. Per germline, CDR1 MDHEN and CDR2 SYDVKM. The CDR3 contains 14 residues. In DNA form, the CDR3 reads TGTGCCAGCAGTTCCCCGGGACAGGGTTACGGCTACACCTTC. This sequence encodes CASSSPGQGYGYTF.

The chain employs TRBV18 and TRBJ1-4; D not resolved. V was trimmed by 2 bases and J by 8 bases, leaving 12 bases between them. The CDR3 consists of 14 residues. The germline CDR1 and CDR2 sequences are KGHSH and LQKENI. CDR3 region: CASSPSSVYEKLFF. The CDR3 bases are TGTGCCAGCTCACCATCATCGGTTTACGAAAAACTGTTTTTT.

This clone was counted a few times. The chain joins TRBV4-1 to TRBJ2-5, with D possibly matching TRBD1 (6 bases). Germline CDR1 MGHRA, CDR2 YSYEKL. The germline V and J ends were trimmed by 0 bases and 5 bases, with 16 bases remaining between them. CDR3 length equals 16 residues. In nucleotides, the CDR3 is TGCGCCAGCAGCCAAGATTCGGGCAGGGGTGGGGAGACCCAGTACTTC. It translates to CASSQDSGRGGETQYF.

V is TRBV7-2 and J is TRBJ1-5; 12 bases map to TRBD1. Germline trimming cut 3 bases from V and 7 bases from J; bases unmatched to any gene: 7. The CDR3 totals 16 residues. CDR1 is SGHTA, CDR2 FQGNSA, per germline. The CDR3 loop reads CASSLGQGATGQPQHF. CDR3 nucleotides: TGTGCCAGCAGCTTGGGACAGGGGGCGACGGGGCAGCCCCAGCATTTT.

The chain recombines TRBV7-6 with TRBJ2-2; weak D call: TRBD1 (5 bases). The length of the CDR3 is 16 residues. The germline V gene has CDR1 SGHVS and CDR2 FNYEAQ. Trimming stripped 5 bases from V and 1 base from J, with 14 bases between. For the CDR3, the DNA is TGTGCCAGCAGCCCTCTGTCGACAGAGAACACCGGGGAGCTGTTTTTT. It codes for CASSPLSTENTGELFF.

This clone has more than one count but fewer than ten. The J gene is TRBJ2-1, the V gene TRBV7-2, with D possibly matching TRBD2 (6 bases). V lost 5 bases and J 2 bases, leaving 13 bases between the germline ends. There are 15 residues in the CDR3. CDR1 SGHTA and CDR2 FQGNSA come from the germline V gene. The CDR3 sequence: CASSMAGNTYNEQFF. The DNA for the CDR3 is TGTGCCAGCAGCATGGCGGGGAATACCTACAATGAGCAGTTCTTC.

The chain is built from TRBV7-2 and TRBJ2-3; weak D call: TRBD2 (6 bases). Germline CDR1 and CDR2: SGHTA and FQGNSA. There are 16 residues in the CDR3. Trimming removed 1 base from V and 4 bases from J, with 15 bases in between. The CDR3 DNA reads as TGTGCCAGCAGCTTAGTTGGTAGCGGACATCCAGATACGCAGTATTTT. Amino acid sequence: CASSLVGSGHPDTQYF.

V gene TRBV19 combines with J gene TRBJ1-1, with 7 bases lining up with TRBD1. The CDR3 is 12 residues long. Germline V gene data show CDR1 as LNHDA and CDR2 as SQIVND (reference sequence). Trimming cost V 10 bases and J 2 bases; bases outside gene matches: 4. The CDR3 sequence: CATHRGNTEAFF. The CDR3 coding sequence is TGTGCCACACACAGGGGAAACACTGAAGCTTTCTTT.

The chain links TRBV7-2 to TRBJ2-1; D unresolved. Between the trimmed V and J ends, which lost 5 bases and 5 bases, there was a span of 10 bases. The germline V gene encodes CDR1 SGHTA and CDR2 FQGNSA. The CDR3 is 13 residues long. The CDR3, as DNA: TGTGCCAGCAGCCCCCGCCCAGACAATGAGCAGTTCTTC. Amino acids: CASSPRPDNEQFF.

This clone was counted at least ten times. This sequence joins TRBV7-3 and TRBJ1-2; D remains ambiguous. The CDR3 is made up of 13 amino acids. Trimming removed 0 bases at V and 4 bases at J, with 6 bases between. Germline lookup yields CDR1 SGHTA and CDR2 FQGTGA. In nucleotides, the CDR3 is TGTGCCAGCAGCTTAACTACTGGCTATGGCTACACCTTC. Protein sequence: CASSLTTGYGYTF. Variable domain in full (rest from reference TRBV7-3 and TRBJ1-2): GAGVSQTPSNKVTEKGKYVELRCDPISGHTALYWYRQSLGQGPEFLIYFQGTGAADDSGLPNDRFFAVRPEGSVSTLKIQRTERGDSAVYLCASSLTTGYGYTFGSGTRLTVV.

This clone was seen more than once but under ten times. The chain carries TRBV28 and TRBJ2-3; the match to TRBD1 covers 9 bases. The CDR3 has 15 amino acids. V dropped 7 bases and J dropped 4; count of bases not matched to a gene: 9. CDR1 is MDHEN and CDR2 is SYDVKM in the germline V gene. CDR3 sequence: CASTLPGQGADTQYF. CDR3 nucleotide sequence: TGTGCCAGCACCCTGCCGGGACAGGGAGCAGATACGCAGTATTTT.

This clone was seen more than once but under ten times. This chain connects TRBV18 to TRBJ1-6, with D possibly matching TRBD1 (5 bases). Trimming stripped 5 bases from V and 7 bases from J, with 12 bases between. Germline V gene sequence: CDR1 KGHSH, CDR2 LQKENI. This CDR3 contains 14 residues. CDR3: CASSTTGDNSPLHF. The CDR3 DNA reads as TGTGCCAGCTCAACAACGGGGGACAATTCACCCCTCCACTTT.

This clone has only a few counts. This chain connects TRBV28 to TRBJ2-5, with TRBD2 identical over 10 bases. V was pared by 3 bases and J by 4 bases, with 8 bases of the junction left unmatched. Germline V gives CDR1 MDHEN, CDR2 SYDVKM. This CDR3 region has 16 residues. CDR3 loop: CASSFISGGRRETQYF. The CDR3 nucleotides are TGTGCCAGCAGTTTTATTAGCGGGGGGCGGAGAGAGACCCAGTACTTC.

This clone was seen more than once but under ten times. The V and J genes are TRBV18 and TRBJ1-1; TRBD1 might be the D (6 bases). Germline V CDR1 and CDR2: KGHSH, LQKENI. The germline V and J ends were trimmed by 1 base and 1 base, with 10 bases remaining between them. The CDR3 spans 15 residues. The CDR3 spells CASSPRSDRNTEAFF. The CDR3 region has the DNA TGTGCCAGCTCACCACGGTCGGACAGGAACACTGAAGCTTTCTTT.

The J gene is TRBJ2-2, the V gene TRBV5-1; 7 bases map to TRBD1. V dropped 5 bases and J dropped 0; count of bases not matched to a gene: 1. The germline V gene encodes CDR1 SGHRS and CDR2 YFSETQ. The CDR3 sequence is 14 residues long. Here the CDR3 DNA reads TGCGCCAGCAGGGGACAGACGAACACCGGGGAGCTGTTTTTT. Residues: CASRGQTNTGELFF.

This chain joins TRBV7-6 and TRBJ2-5; 7 nucleotides line up with TRBD1. The germline gives CDR1 SGHVS, CDR2 FNYEAQ. The V gene end was trimmed by 2 bases and the J gene end by 2 bases; junction bases not matched to a gene: 8. This CDR3 spans 16 amino acids. This chain's CDR3 is CASSLRGGPSQETQYF. The CDR3 DNA reads as TGTGCCAGCAGCTTACGAGGGGGCCCTTCGCAAGAGACCCAGTACTTC. The full variable domain, completed using reference TRBV7-6 and TRBJ2-5, is GAGVSQSPRYKVTKRGQDVALRCDPISGHVSLYWYRQALGQGPEFLTYFNYEAQQDKSGLPNDRFSAERPEGSISTLTIQRTEQRDSAMYRCASSLRGGPSQETQYFGPGTRLLVL.

This clone was counted between two and nine times. CDR3 residues: CASSLWGPGELFF. The CDR3 DNA is TGCGCCAGCAGCCTTTGGGGGCCCGGGGAGCTGTTTTTT. The chain has TRBV4-1 and TRBJ2-2, with D possibly TRBD1 on 6 matching bases. V lost 4 bases and J 6 bases, leaving 9 bases between the germline ends. The CDR3 has 13 residues. Germline CDR1 reads MGHRA; CDR2 reads YSYEKL.

This clone was counted a few times. V gene TRBV7-3 combines with J gene TRBJ2-7, with 9 bases matching TRBD1. The CDR3 consists of 13 residues. Losses at the gene ends were 3 bases for V and 7 bases for J; bases not matched to a gene: 4. From germline, CDR1 is SGHTA and CDR2 FQGTGA. For the CDR3, the DNA is TGTGCCAGCAGCTTGGGACAGGGCGGGGAGCAGTACTTC. Translating it yields CASSLGQGGEQYF. The entire variable domain, with the rest obtained from reference TRBV7-3 and TRBJ2-7, is as follows: GAGVSQTPSNKVTEKGKYVELRCDPISGHTALYWYRQSLGQGPEFLIYFQGTGAADDSGLPNDRFFAVRPEGSVSTLKIQRTERGDSAVYLCASSLGQGGEQYFGPGTRLTVT.

The chain combines TRBV5-1 with TRBJ2-2; D remains ambiguous. Trimming took 0 bases from V and 0 from J, leaving 6 bases between them. Germline V lookup: CDR1 SGHRS, CDR2 YFSETQ. CDR3 length: 15 residues. CDR3 bases: TGCGCCAGCAGCTTGGGGGCCCCGAACACCGGGGAGCTGTTTTTT. Its translation is CASSLGAPNTGELFF.

This clone was seen only a few times. The chain is built from TRBV18 and TRBJ1-6; 7 bases align to TRBD1. Per germline, CDR1 KGHSH and CDR2 LQKENI. V lost 2 bases to trimming and J lost 2 bases; unmatched junction nucleotides: 6. The CDR3 runs 17 residues. CDR3 in amino acids: CASSPTRDRAYNSPLHF. CDR3 nucleotide sequence: TGTGCCAGCTCACCAACTCGGGACAGAGCCTATAATTCACCCCTCCACTTT.